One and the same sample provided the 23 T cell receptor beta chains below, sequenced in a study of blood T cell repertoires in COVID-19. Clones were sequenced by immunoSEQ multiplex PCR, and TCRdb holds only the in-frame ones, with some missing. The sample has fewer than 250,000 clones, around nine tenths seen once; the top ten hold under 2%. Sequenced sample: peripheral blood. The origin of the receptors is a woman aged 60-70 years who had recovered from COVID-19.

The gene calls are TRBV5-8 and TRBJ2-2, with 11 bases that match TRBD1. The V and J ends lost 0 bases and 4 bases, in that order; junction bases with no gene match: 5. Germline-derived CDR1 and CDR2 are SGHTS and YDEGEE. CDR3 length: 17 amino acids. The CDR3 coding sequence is TGTGCCAGCAGCTTGGTCCGGACAGGGGGCATCACCGGGGAGCTGTTTTTT. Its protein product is CASSLVRTGGITGELFF.

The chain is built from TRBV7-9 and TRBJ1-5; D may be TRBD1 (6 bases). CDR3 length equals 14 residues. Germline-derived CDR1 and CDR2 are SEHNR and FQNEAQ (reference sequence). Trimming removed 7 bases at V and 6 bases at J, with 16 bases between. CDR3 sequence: CASTKDRLGQPQHF. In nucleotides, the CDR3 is TGTGCCAGCACCAAGGACAGACTCGGTCAGCCCCAGCATTTT.

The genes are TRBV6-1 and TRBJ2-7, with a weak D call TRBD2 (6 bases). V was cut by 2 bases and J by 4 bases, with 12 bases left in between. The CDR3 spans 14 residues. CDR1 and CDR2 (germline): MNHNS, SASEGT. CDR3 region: CASSEPGGWYEQYF. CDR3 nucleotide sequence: TGTGCCAGCAGTGAACCTGGGGGGTGGTACGAGCAGTACTTC.

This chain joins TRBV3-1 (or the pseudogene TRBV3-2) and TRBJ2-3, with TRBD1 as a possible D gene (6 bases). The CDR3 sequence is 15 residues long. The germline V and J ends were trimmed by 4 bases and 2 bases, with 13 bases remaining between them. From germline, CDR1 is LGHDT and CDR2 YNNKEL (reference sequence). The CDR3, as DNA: TGTGCCAGCAGCCCCTACGGACAGTTCACAGATACGCAGTATTTT. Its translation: CASSPYGQFTDTQYF.

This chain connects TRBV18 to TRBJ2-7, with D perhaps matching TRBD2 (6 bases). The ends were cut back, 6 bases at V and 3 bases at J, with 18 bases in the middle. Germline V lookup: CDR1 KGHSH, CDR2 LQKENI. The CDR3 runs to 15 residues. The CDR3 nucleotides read TGTGCCAGCTCGCTTGGGACTCCAACCCTCTACGAGCAGTACTTC. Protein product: CASSLGTPTLYEQYF.

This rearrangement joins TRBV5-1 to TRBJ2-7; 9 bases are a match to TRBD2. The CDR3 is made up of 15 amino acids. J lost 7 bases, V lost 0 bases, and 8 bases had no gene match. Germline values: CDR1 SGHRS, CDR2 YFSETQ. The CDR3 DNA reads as TGCGCCAGCAGCTTGGATGGCGGGGGGGCGCAGGAGCAGTACTTC. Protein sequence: CASSLDGGGAQEQYF.

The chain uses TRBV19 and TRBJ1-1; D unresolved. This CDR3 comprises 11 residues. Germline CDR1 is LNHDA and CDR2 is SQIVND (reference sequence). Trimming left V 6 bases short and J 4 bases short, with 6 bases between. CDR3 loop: CASRLATEAFF. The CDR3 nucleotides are TGTGCCAGTAGGTTAGCCACTGAAGCTTTCTTT. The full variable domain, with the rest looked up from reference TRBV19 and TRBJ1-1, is DGGITQSPKYLFRKEGQNVTLSCEQNLNHDAMYWYRQDPGQGLRLIYYSQIVNDFQKGDIAEGYSVSREKKESFPLTVTSAQKNPTAFYLCASRLATEAFFGQGTRLTVV.

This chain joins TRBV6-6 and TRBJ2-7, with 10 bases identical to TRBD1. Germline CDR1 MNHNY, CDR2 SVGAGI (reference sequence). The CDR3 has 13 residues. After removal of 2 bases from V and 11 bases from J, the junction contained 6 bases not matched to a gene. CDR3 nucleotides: TGTGCCAGCAGTTACCCACCGGGACAGGGGAAGTACTTC. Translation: CASSYPPGQGKYF.

Written as DNA, the CDR3 is TGTGCCAGCAGCTTAGAAGGGGTTGCGACGCAGTATTTT. Translated, it gives CASSLEGVATQYF. The rearrangement joins TRBV11-3 to TRBJ2-3, with D perhaps matching TRBD1 (5 bases). Germline V CDR1 and CDR2: SGHNT, YENEEA. The germline V and J ends were trimmed by 0 bases and 9 bases, with 10 bases remaining between them. CDR3 length: 13 amino acids.

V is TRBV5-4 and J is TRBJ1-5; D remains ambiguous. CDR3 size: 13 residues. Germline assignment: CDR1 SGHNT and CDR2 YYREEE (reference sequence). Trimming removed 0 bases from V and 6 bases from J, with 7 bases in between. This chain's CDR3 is CASSLGYGQPQHF. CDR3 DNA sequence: TGTGCCAGCAGCTTGGGGTACGGTCAGCCCCAGCATTTT.

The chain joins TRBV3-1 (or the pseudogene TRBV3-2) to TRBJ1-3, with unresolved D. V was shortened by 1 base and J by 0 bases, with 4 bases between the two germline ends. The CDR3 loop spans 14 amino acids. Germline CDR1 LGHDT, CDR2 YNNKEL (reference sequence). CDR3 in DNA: TGTGCCAGCAGCCAAGTCAGCTCTGGAAACACCATATATTTT. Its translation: CASSQVSSGNTIYF.

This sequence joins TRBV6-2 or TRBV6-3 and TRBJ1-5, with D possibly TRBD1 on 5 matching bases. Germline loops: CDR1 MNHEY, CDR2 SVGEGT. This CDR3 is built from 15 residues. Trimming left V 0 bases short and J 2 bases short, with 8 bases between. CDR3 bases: TGTGCCAGCAGTTACTCGGGCAGGGGCAATCAGCCCCAGCATTTT. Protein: CASSYSGRGNQPQHF.

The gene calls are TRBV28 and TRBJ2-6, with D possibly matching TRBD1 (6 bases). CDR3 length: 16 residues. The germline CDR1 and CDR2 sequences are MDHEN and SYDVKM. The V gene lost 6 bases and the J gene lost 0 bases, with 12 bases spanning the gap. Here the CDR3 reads CASRTTGNSGANVLTF. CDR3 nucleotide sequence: TGTGCCAGCAGAACCACAGGGAACTCTGGGGCCAACGTCCTGACTTTC.

The CDR3 spells CASSPSTGFEVGANVLTF. The CDR3 bases are TGTGCCAGCTCACCCTCGACAGGGTTTGAGGTTGGGGCCAACGTCCTGACTTTC. The chain joins TRBV18 to TRBJ2-6, with 7 bases aligning to TRBD1. Trimming at V came to 3 bases and at J to 3 bases, leaving 11 bases not matched to a gene. The CDR3 extends over 18 amino acids. Germline CDR1 reads KGHSH; CDR2 reads LQKENI.

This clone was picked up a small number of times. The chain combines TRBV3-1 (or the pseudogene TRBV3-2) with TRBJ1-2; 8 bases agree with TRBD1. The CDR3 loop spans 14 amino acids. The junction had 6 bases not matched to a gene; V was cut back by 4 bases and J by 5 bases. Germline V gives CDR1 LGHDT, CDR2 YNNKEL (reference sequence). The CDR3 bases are TGTGCCAGCAGCCGGACAGGGCTAGGGTATGGCTACACCTTC. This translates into CASSRTGLGYGYTF.

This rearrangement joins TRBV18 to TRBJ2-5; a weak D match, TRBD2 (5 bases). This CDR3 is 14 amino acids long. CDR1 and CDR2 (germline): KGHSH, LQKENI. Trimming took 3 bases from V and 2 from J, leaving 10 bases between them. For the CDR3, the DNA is TGTGCCAGCTCACCCTCCGGGGTACAAGAGACCCAGTACTTC. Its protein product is CASSPSGVQETQYF. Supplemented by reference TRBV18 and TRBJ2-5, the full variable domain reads NAGVMQNPRHLVRRRGQEARLRCSPMKGHSHVYWYRQLPEEGLKFMVYLQKENIIDESGMPKERFSAEFPKEGPSILRIQQVVRGDSAAYFCASSPSGVQETQYFGPGTRLLVL.

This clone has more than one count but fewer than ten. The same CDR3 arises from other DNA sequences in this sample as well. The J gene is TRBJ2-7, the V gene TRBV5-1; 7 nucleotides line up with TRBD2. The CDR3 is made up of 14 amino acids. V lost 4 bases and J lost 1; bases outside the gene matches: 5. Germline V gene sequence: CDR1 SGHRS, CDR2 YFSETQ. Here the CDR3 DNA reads TGCGCCAGCAGCCCCTTCGGGGGGTCCTACGAGCAGTACTTC. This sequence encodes CASSPFGGSYEQYF.

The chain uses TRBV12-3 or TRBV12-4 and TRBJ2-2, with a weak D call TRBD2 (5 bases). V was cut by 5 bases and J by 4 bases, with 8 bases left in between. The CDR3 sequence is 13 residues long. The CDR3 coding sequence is TGTGCCAGCAGTCCGAGCGGCACCGGGGAGCTGTTTTTT. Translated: CASSPSGTGELFF.

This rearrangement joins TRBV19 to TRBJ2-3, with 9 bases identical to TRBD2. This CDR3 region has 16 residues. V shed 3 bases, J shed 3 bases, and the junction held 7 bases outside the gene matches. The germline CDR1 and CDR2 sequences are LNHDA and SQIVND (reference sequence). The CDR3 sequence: CASSIGTSIFTDTQYF. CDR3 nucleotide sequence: TGTGCCAGTAGTATTGGGACTAGCATTTTTACAGATACGCAGTATTTT.

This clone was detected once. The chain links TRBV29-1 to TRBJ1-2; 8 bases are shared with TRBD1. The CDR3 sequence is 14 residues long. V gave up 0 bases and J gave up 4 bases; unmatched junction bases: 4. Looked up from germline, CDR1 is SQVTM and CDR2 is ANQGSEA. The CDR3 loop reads CSVEERQGIYGYTF. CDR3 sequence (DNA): TGCAGCGTTGAAGAAAGACAGGGGATCTATGGCTACACCTTC.

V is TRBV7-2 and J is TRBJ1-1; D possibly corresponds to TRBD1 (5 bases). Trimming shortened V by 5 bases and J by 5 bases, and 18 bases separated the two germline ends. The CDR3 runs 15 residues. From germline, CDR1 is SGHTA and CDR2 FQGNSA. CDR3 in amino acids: CASSPNPQGGTEAFF. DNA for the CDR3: TGTGCCAGCAGCCCTAACCCTCAGGGTGGAACTGAAGCTTTCTTT.

The CDR3 here is CASGSGGNTGELFF. DNA for the CDR3: TGTGCTAGCGGGAGCGGGGGGAACACCGGGGAGCTGTTTTTT. This chain connects TRBV7-7 to TRBJ2-2; 9 bases line up with TRBD2. Germline V gene data show CDR1 as SSHAT and CDR2 as FNYEAQ (reference sequence). This CDR3 is built from 14 residues.

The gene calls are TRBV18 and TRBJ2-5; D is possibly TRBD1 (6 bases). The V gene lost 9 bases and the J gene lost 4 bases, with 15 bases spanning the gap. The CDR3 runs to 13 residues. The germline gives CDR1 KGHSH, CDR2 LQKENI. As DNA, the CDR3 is TGTGCCAGTAACCCAGGGGTTTCAGAGACCCAGTACTTC. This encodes CASNPGVSETQYF. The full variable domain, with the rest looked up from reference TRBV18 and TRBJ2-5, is NAGVMQNPRHLVRRRGQEARLRCSPMKGHSHVYWYRQLPEEGLKFMVYLQKENIIDESGMPKERFSAEFPKEGPSILRIQQVVRGDSAAYFCASNPGVSETQYFGPGTRLLVL.